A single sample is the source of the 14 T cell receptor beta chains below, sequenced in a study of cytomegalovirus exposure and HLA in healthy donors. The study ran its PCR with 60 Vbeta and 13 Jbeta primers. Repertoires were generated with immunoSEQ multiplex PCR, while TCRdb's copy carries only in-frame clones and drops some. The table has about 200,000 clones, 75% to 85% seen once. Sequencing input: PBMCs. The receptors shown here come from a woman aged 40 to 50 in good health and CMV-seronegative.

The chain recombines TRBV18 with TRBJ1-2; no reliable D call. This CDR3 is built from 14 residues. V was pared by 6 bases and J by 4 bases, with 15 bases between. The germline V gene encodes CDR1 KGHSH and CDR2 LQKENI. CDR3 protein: CASSPDTLLYGYTF. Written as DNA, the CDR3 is TGTGCCAGCTCCCCAGACACTCTACTCTATGGCTACACCTTC.

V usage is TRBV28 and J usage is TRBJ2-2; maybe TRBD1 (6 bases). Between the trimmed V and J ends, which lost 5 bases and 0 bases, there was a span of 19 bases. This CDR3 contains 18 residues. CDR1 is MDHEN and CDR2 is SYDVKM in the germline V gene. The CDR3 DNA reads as TGTGCCAGCAGTCCAGGACAGTTAGGCGGGCCGAACACCGGGGAGCTGTTTTTT. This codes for CASSPGQLGGPNTGELFF.

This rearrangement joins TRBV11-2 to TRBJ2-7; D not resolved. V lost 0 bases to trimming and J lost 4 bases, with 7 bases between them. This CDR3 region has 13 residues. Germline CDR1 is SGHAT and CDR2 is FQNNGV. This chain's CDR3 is CASSLDPKYEQYF. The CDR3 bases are TGTGCCAGCAGCTTAGATCCTAAATACGAGCAGTACTTC.

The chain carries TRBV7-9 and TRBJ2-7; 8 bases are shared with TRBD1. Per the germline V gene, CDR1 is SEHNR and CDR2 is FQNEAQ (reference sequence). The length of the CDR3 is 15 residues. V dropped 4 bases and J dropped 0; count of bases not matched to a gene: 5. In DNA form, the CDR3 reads TGTGCCAGCAGCTCAGACAGGGGCTACTCCTACGAGCAGTACTTC. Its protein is CASSSDRGYSYEQYF.

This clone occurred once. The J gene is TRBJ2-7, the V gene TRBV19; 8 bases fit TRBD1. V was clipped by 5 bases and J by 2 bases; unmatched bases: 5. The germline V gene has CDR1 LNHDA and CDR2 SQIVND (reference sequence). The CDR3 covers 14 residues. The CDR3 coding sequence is TGTGCCAGTAGTGGGACAGGATCTACCTACGAGCAGTACTTC. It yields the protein CASSGTGSTYEQYF. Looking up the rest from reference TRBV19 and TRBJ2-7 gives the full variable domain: DGGITQSPKYLFRKEGQNVTLSCEQNLNHDAMYWYRQDPGQGLRLIYYSQIVNDFQKGDIAEGYSVSREKKESFPLTVTSAQKNPTAFYLCASSGTGSTYEQYFGPGTRLTVT.

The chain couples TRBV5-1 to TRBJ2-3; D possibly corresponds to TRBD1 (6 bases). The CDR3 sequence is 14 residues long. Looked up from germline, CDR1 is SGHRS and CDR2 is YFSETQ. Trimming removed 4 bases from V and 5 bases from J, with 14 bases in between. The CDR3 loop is CASSPLQGIDTQYF. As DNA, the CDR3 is TGCGCCAGCAGCCCCCTCCAGGGGATAGATACGCAGTATTTT. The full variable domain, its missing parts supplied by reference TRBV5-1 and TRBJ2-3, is KAGVTQTPRYLIKTRGQQVTLSCSPISGHRSVSWYQQTPGQGLQFLFEYFSETQRNKGNFPGRFSGRQFSNSRSEMNVSTLELGDSALYLCASSPLQGIDTQYFGPGTRLTVL.

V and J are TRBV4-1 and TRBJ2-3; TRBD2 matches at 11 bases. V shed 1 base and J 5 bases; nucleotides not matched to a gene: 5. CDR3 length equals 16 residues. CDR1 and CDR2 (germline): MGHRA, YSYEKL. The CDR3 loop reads CASSQGLAGGQDTQYF. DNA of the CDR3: TGCGCCAGCAGCCAAGGCCTAGCGGGAGGACAAGATACGCAGTATTTT.

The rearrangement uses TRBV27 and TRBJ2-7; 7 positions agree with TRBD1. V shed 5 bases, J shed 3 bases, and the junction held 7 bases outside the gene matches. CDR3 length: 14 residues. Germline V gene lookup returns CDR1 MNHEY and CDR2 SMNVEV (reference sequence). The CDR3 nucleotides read TGTGCCAGCAGTATCGGACAGGCTAACTACGAGCAGTACTTC. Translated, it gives CASSIGQANYEQYF.

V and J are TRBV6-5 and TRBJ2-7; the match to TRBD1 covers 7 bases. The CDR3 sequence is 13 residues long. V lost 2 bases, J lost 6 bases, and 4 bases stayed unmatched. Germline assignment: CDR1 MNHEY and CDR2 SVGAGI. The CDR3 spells CASSYGSGGEQYF. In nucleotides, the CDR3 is TGTGCCAGCAGTTACGGGTCAGGGGGCGAGCAGTACTTC.

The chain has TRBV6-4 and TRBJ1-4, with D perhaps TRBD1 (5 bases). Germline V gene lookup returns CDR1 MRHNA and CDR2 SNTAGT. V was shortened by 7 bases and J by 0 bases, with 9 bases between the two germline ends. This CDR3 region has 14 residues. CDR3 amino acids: CASKDSATNEKLFF. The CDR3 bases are TGTGCCAGCAAAGACAGTGCAACTAATGAAAAACTGTTTTTT.

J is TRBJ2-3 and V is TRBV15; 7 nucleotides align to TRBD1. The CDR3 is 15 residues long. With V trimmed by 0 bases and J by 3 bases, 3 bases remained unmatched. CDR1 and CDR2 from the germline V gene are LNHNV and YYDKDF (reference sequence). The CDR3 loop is CATSREDRNTDTQYF. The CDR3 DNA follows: TGTGCCACCAGCAGAGAGGACAGGAATACAGATACGCAGTATTTT.

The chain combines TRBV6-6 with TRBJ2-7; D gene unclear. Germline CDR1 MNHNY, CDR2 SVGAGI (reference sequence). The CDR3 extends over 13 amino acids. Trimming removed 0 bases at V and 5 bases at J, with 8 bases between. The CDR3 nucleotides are TGTGCCAGCAGTTACTCGAACTTCCACGAGCAGTACTTC. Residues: CASSYSNFHEQYF.

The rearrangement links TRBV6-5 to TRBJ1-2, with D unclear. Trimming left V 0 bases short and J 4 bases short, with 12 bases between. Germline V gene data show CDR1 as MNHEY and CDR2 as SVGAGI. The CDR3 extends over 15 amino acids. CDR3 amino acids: CASSYSFTGAYGYTF. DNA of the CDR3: TGTGCCAGCAGTTACTCTTTTACCGGTGCCTATGGCTACACCTTC.

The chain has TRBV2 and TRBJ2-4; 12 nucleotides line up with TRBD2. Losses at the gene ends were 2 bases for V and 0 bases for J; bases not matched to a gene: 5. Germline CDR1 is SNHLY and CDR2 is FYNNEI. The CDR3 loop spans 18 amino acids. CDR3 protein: CASSEWGLAGLAKNIQYF. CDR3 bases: TGTGCCAGCAGTGAATGGGGACTAGCGGGTCTAGCCAAAAACATTCAGTACTTC.